The rows below give T cell receptor beta chains drawn from one sample of a study of CD8+CD57+ T cells in acquired aplastic anemia. From the reads, TCRdb called clonotypes with MiXCR, one entry per CDR3 protein. The sample shows about 400,000 distinct CDR3 sequences, approximately 70% of them seen only once. Sequenced sample: sorted CD4+, CD8+, or CD8+CD57+ T cells (not recorded which) from PBMCs. These receptors were obtained from a human donor in good health, serving as a control. CDR3s include the opening cysteine and the closing phenylalanine or tryptophan. A D gene is named only where the DNA matches it firmly.

TRBV11-2	TRBD2	TRBJ2-7	CASSLIGLAGHYEQYF	TGTGCCAGCAGCTTAATCGGGCTAGCGGGCCACTACGAGCAGTACTTC
TRBV19	-	TRBJ1-5	CASSLPGESNQPQHF	TGTGCCAGTAGTTTGCCCGGAGAGAGCAATCAACCCCAGCATTTT
TRBV5-1	-	TRBJ2-7	CASSLLWRQSSYEQYF	TGTGCCAGCAGCTTACTTTGGAGACAAAGCTCCTACGAGCAGTACTTC
TRBV4-3	TRBD1	TRBJ1-5	CTSRTGIQPQHF	TGCACCAGCAGGACAGGGATTCAGCCCCAGCATTTT
TRBV20-1	-	TRBJ1-1	CSASPGENTEAFF	TGCAGTGCCAGCCCAGGGGAGAACACTGAAGCTTTCTTT
TRBV6-6	TRBD1	TRBJ1-2	CASILTPRQGAQGYTF	TGTGCCAGTATTCTCACCCCCAGGCAGGGGGCGCAAGGCTACACCTTC
TRBV19	-	TRBJ2-1	CASSISGMIQPEQSF	TGTGCCAGTAGTATTAGCGGAATGATACAGCCTGAGCAGTCTTTC
TRBV19	-	TRBJ2-1	CASSPSSHNEQFF	TGTGCCAGTAGCCCGAGCTCCCACAATGAGCAGTTCTTC
TRBV9	-	TRBJ1-5	CASSAGAHDPYPF	TGTGCCAGCAGCGCAGGGGCCCACGATCCCTACCCCTTT
TRBV7-2	-	TRBJ2-3	CASSFGVTVDQYYF	TGTGCCAGCAGTTTCGGGGTGACTGTTGATCAGTACTATTTT
TRBV7-8	-	TRBJ2-1	CSTRSGTLYNEQFF	TGTAGCACACGAAGCGGGACACTGTACAATGAGCAGTTCTTC
TRBV9	-	TRBJ2-7	CASSVEGTYNEQYF	TGTGCCAGCAGCGTTGAAGGGACTTACAATGAGCAGTACTTC
TRBV5-1	-	TRBJ2-1	CASSEGPTYNEQFF	TGCGCCAGCAGCGAGGGGCCGACCTACAATGAGCAGTTCTTC
TRBV29-1	-	TRBJ2-5	CSAQGSGQYF	TGCAGCGCACAGGGCTCGGGCCAGTACTTC
TRBV9	-	TRBJ1-6	CASSETGTYTPPLHF	TGTGCCAGCAGCGAAACCGGCACTTACACGCCACCCCTCCACTTT
TRBV20-1	TRBD2	TRBJ2-1	CSASTGGGANEQFF	TGCAGTGCTAGCACGGGGGGGGGCGCTAATGAGCAGTTCTTC